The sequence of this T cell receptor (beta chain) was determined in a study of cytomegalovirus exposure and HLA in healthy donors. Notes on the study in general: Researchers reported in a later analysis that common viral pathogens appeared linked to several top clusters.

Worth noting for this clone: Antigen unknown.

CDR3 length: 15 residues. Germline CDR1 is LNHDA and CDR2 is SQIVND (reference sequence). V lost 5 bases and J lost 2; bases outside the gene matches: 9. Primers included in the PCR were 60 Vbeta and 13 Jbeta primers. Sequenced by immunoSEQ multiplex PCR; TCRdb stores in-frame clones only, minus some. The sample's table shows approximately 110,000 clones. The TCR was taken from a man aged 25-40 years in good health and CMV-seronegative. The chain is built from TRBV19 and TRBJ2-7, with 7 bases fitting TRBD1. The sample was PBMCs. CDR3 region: CASSPDWGTAYEQYF. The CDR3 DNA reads TGTGCCAGTAGTCCCGACTGGGGGACAGCCTACGAGCAGTACTTC.